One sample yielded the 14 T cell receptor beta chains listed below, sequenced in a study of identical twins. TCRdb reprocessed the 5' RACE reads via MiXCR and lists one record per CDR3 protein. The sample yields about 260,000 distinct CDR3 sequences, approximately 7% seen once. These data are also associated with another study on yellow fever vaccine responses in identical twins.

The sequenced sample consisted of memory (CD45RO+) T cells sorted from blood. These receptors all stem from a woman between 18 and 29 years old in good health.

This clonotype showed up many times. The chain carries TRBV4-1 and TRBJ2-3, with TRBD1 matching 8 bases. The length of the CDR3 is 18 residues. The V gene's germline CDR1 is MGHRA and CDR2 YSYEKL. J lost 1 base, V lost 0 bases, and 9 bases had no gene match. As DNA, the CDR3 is TGCGCCAGCAGCCAAGATATCCCGGACAGGGAACGCACAGATACGCAGTATTTT. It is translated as CASSQDIPDRERTDTQYF.

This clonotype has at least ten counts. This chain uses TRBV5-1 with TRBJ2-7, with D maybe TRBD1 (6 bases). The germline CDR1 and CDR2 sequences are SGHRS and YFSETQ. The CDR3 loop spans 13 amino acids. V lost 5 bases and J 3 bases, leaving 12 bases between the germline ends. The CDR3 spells CASRLRDNYEQYF. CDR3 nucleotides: TGCGCCAGCAGACTACGGGACAACTACGAGCAGTACTTC.

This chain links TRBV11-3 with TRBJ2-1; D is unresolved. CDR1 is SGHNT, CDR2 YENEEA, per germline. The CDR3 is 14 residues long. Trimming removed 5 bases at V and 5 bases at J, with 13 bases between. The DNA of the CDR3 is TGTGCCAGCAGCAAGCAACGAACAGACAATGAGCAGTTCTTC. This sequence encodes CASSKQRTDNEQFF.

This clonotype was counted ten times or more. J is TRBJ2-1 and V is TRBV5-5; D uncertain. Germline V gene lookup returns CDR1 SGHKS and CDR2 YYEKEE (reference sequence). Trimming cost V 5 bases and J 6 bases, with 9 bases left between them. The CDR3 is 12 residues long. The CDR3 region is CASSLTVNEQFF. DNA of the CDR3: TGTGCCAGCAGTCTGACCGTCAATGAGCAGTTCTTC. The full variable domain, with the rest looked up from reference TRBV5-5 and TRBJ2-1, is DAGVTQSPTHLIKTRGQQVTLRCSPISGHKSVSWYQQVLGQGPQFIFQYYEKEERGRGNFPDRFSARQFPNYSSELNVNALLLGDSALYLCASSLTVNEQFFGPGTRLTVL.

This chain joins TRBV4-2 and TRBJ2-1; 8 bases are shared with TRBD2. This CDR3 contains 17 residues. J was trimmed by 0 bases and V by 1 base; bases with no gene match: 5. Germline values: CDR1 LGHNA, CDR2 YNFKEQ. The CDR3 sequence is CASSQGGSGGSYNEQFF. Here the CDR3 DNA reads TGTGCCAGCAGCCAAGGGGGGAGCGGGGGCTCCTACAATGAGCAGTTCTTC.

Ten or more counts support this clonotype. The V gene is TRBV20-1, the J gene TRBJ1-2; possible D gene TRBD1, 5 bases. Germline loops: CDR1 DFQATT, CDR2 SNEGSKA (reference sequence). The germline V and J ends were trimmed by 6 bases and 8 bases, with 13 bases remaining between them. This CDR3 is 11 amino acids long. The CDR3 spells CSAGRTMGYTF. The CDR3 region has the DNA TGCAGTGCGGGACGGACAATGGGCTACACCTTC.

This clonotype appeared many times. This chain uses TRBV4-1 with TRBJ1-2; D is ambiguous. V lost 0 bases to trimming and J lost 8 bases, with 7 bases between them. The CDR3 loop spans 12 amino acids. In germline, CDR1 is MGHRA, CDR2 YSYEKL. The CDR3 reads CASSQDVEGYTF. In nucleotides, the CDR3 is TGCGCCAGCAGCCAAGATGTAGAAGGCTACACCTTC.

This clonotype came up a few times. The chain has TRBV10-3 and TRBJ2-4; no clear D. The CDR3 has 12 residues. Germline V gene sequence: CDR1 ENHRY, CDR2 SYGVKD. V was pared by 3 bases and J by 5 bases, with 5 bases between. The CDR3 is CAISDKENIQYF. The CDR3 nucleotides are TGTGCCATCAGTGATAAAGAAAACATTCAGTACTTC.

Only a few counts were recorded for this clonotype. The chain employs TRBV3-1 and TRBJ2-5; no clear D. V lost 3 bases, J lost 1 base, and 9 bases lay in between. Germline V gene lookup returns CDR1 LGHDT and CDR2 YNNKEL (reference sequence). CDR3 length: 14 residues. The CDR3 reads CASSHRPRQETQYF. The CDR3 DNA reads TGTGCCAGCAGCCATAGGCCCCGCCAAGAGACCCAGTACTTC.

The CDR3 protein is CASRIRDRGLGEQYF. CDR3 DNA: TGTGCCAGCAGGATCCGAGACAGGGGCCTCGGCGAGCAGTACTTC. The chain has TRBV28 and TRBJ2-7, with TRBD1 matching over 8 bases. V lost 6 bases and J lost 6; bases outside the gene matches: 13. CDR3 length: 15 amino acids. Germline V gene lookup returns CDR1 MDHEN and CDR2 SYDVKM.

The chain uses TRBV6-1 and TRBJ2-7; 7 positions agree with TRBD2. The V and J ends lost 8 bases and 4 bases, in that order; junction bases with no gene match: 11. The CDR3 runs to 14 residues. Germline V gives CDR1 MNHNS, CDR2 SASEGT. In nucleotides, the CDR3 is TGTGCCAGCCTCATCGATATCGGGGGGTACGAGCAGTACGTC. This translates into CASLIDIGGYEQYV.

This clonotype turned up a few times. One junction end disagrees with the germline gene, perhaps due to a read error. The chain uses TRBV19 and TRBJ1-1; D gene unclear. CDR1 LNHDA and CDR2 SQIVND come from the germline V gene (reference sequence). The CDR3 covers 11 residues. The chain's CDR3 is CASISRVEVFF. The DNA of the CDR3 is TGTGCCAGTATTTCCCGGGTTGAAGTTTTCTTT.

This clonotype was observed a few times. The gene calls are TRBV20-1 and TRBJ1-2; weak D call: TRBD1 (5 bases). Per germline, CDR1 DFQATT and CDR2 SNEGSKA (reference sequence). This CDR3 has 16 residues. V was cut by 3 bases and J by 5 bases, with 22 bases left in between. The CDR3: CSASGILGGPLYGYTF. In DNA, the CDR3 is TGCAGTGCTAGTGGTATTTTGGGGGGTCCCCTATATGGCTACACCTTC.

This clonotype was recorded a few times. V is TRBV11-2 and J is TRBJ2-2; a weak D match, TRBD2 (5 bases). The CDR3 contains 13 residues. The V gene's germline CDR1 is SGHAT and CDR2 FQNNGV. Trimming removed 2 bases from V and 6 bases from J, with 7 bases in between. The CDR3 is CASSLIGAGELFF. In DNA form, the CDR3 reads TGTGCCAGCAGCTTAATCGGGGCCGGGGAGCTGTTTTTT.